The entry below gives a single T cell receptor beta chain sequence along with its context. Its specificity is not known. At one end the junction does not follow the germline gene, possibly because of a read error. The CDR3 runs 14 residues. These data are taken from a study of siplizumab effects on memory and regulatory T cells. Study-level results: In siplizumab cultures, the suppressive function of proliferating Tregs remained unconfirmed. Naive versus memory phenotype went unassigned for roughly 75-97% of proliferating CD4+ or CD8+ clones. Naive T cells seemed more diverse than memory cells and seemed major alloresponse contributors. Controls showed an average of around 25% Treg-derived mappable alloreactive CD4+ clones, while siplizumab showed under 80%.

TCRdb's table, derived via immunoSEQ multiplex PCR, lists solely in-frame clones and lacks some. The sample lists about 50,000 clones; 93% were seen once. Sequenced input: CD8+ T cells sorted from blood. The TCR comes from a human donor in good health. The genes are TRBV5-3 and TRBJ1-1; no definite D call. TRBV5-3 is marked as an open reading frame, function uncertain. CDR3 nucleotide sequence: TGTGCCAGCAGCTTGGCGGAGGTGAACACTGAAGCTTTCTTT. Protein: CASSLAEVNTEAFF.